The text below deals with one T cell receptor beta chain. The antigen remains undetermined. These data come from a study of OX40 agonist ivuxolimab in advanced cancers. About the research overall: As their treatment, patients were administered ivuxolimab, an agonistic anti-OX40 (CD134) antibody. Prior therapy, whether anti-PD-1, anti-PD-L1 or anti-CTLA-4, was allowed, and about 40% had some. Averaging approximately 60 years in age, with a range of about 23 to 90, the cohort was around 83% male.

Measured with immunoSEQ multiplex PCR; TCRdb has only the in-frame clones, and not every one. The data contain under 15,000 clones, approximately 72% of them singletons. Broader study findings: In CD8+ T cells, expanded clones were on average more numerous than in CD4+.

This CDR3 comprises 17 residues. J gave up 2 bases and V 2 bases, and 5 bases lay outside the gene matches. Germline CDR1 is SEHNR and CDR2 is FQNEAQ (reference sequence). The chain joins TRBV7-9 to TRBJ2-3, with 12 bases lining up with TRBD2. The sequence came from an adult with an advanced solid tumor such as melanoma, head and neck, liver or kidney cancer. The sample was CD4+ or CD8+ T cells sorted from blood, taken in a trial of the OX40 agonist ivuxolimab. CDR3 sequence: CASSLWTSGTLTDTQYF. The CDR3 bases are TGTGCCAGCAGCTTATGGACTAGCGGGACACTCACAGATACGCAGTATTTT.